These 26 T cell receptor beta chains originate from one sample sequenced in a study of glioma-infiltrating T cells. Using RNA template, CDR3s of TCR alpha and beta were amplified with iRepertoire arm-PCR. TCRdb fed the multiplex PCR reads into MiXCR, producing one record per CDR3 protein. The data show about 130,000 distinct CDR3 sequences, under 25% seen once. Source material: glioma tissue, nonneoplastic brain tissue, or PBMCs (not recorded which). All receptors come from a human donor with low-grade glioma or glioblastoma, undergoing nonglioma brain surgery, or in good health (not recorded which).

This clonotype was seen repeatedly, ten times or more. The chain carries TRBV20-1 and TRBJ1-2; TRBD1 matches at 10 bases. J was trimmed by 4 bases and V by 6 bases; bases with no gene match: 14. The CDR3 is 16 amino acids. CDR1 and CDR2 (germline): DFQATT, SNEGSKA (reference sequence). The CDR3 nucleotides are TGCAGTGCCGCAATGCCTGGGACAGGGGATCCCTATGGCTACACCTTC. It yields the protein CSAAMPGTGDPYGYTF.

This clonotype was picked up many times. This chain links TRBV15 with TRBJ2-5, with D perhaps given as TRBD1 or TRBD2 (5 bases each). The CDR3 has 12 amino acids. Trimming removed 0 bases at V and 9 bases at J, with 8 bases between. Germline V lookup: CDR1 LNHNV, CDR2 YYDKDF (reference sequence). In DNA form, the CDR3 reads TGTGCCACCAGCAGAGATAGGGACCCCCAGTACTTC. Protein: CATSRDRDPQYF. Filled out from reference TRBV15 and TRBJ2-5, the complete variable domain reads DAMVIQNPRYQVTQFGKPVTLSCSQTLNHNVMYWYQQKSSQAPKLLFHYYDKDFNNEADTPDNFQSRRPNTSFCFLDIRSPGLGDTAMYLCATSRDRDPQYFGPGTRLLVL.

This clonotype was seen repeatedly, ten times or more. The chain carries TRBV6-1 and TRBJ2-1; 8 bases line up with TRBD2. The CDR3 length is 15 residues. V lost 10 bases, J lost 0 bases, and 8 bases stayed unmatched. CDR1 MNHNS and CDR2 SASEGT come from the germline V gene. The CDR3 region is CATRGTSGSYNEQFF. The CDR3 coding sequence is TGTGCCACGAGAGGGACTAGTGGCTCCTACAATGAGCAGTTCTTC.

The CDR3 sequence is CASSSRTEGNTEAFF. As DNA, the CDR3 is TGTGCCAGTAGTTCCCGGACAGAGGGGAACACTGAAGCTTTCTTT. The chain is built from TRBV19 and TRBJ1-1, with D possibly matching TRBD1 (6 bases). V shed 5 bases and J shed 1 base, with 14 bases lying between them. Germline V gene data show CDR1 as LNHDA and CDR2 as SQIVND (reference sequence). The CDR3 length is 15 residues. Full variable domain (rest looked up from reference TRBV19 and TRBJ1-1): DGGITQSPKYLFRKEGQNVTLSCEQNLNHDAMYWYRQDPGQGLRLIYYSQIVNDFQKGDIAEGYSVSREKKESFPLTVTSAQKNPTAFYLCASSSRTEGNTEAFFGQGTRLTVV.

The CDR3 here is CASSRTSGADTQYF. CDR3 in DNA: TGTGCCAGCAGCCGGACTAGCGGTGCAGATACGCAGTATTTT. This chain joins TRBV14 and TRBJ2-3; TRBD2 matches 10 bases. Germline lookup yields CDR1 SGHDN and CDR2 FVKESK. This CDR3 region has 14 residues. Trimming at V came to 4 bases and at J to 4 bases, leaving 2 bases not matched to a gene.

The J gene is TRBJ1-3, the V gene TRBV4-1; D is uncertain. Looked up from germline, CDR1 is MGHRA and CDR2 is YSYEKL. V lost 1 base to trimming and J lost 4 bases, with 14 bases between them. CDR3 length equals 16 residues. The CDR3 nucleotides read TGCGCCAGCAGCCAAGGAAGGGCCCCCGTAGGAAACACCATATATTTT. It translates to CASSQGRAPVGNTIYF.

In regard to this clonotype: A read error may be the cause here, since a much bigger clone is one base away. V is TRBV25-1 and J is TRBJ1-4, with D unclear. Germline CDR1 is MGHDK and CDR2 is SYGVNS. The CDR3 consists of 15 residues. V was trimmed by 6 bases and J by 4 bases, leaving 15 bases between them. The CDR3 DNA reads TGTGCCAGCAGCCTCTCCAAGGCGGGTAATGAAAAACTGTTTTTT. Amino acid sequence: CASSLSKAGNEKLFF.

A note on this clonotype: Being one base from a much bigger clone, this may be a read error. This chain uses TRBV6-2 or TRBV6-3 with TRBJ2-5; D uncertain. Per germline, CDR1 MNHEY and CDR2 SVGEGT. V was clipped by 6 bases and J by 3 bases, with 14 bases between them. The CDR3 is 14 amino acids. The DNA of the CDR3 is TGTGCCAGCAGATCAGCCTGGCAGGAAGAGACCCAGTACTTC. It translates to CASRSAWQEETQYF.

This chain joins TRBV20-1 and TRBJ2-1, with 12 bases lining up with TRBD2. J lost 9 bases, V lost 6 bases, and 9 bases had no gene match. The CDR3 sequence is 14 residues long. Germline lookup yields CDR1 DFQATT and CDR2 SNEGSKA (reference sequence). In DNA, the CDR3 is TGCAGTGCCGCCCCTAGCGGGGGGGCCGGTGAGCAGTTCTTC. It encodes CSAAPSGGAGEQFF.

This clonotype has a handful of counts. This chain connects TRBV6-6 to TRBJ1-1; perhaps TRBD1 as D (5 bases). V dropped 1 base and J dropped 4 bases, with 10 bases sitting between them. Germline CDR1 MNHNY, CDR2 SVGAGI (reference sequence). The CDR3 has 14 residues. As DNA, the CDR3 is TGTGCCAGCAGTTACTACGGGAGGGGCACTGAAGCTTTCTTT. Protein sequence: CASSYYGRGTEAFF.

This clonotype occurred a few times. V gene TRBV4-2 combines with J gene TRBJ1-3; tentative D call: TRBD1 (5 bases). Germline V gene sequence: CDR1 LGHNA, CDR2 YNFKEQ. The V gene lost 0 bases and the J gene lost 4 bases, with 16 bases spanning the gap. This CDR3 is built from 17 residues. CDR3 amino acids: CASSQDPGVRGGNTIYF. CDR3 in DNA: TGTGCCAGCAGCCAAGATCCGGGGGTCCGGGGGGGAAACACCATATATTTT.

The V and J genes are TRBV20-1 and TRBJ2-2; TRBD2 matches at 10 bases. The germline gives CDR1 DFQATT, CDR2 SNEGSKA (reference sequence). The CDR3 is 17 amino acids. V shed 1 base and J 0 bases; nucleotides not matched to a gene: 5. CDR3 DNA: TGCAGTGCTAGAGGGCTAGCGGGGGCCGCGAACACCGGGGAGCTGTTTTTT. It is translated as CSARGLAGAANTGELFF.

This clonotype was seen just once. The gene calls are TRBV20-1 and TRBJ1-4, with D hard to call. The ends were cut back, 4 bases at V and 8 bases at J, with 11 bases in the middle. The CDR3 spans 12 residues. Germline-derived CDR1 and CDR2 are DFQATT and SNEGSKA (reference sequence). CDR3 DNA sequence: TGCAGTGCTAAGGGCGGCGCGGAAAAACTGTTTTTT. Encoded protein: CSAKGGAEKLFF.

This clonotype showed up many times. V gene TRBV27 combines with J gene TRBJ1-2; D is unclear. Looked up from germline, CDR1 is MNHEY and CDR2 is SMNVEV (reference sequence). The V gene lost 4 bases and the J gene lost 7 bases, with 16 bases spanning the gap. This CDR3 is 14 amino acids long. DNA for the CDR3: TGTGCCAGCAGTTCAACAGAGGCCGTAGGTGGCTACACCTTC. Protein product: CASSSTEAVGGYTF.

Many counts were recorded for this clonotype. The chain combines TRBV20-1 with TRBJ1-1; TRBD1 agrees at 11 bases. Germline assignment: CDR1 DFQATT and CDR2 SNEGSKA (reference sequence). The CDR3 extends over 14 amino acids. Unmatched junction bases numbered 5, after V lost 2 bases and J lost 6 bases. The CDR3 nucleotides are TGCAGTGCTAGACGGGGACAGGGGGTACCTGAAGCTTTCTTT. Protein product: CSARRGQGVPEAFF.

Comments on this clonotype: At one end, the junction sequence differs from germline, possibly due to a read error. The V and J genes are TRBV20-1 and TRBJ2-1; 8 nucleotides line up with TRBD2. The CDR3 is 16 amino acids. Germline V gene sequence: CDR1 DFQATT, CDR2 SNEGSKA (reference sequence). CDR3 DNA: TGCAGTGCTAGAGATGGAGTCGGGGGGGACTACAATGAGCAGCTCTTC. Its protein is CSARDGVGGDYNEQLF.

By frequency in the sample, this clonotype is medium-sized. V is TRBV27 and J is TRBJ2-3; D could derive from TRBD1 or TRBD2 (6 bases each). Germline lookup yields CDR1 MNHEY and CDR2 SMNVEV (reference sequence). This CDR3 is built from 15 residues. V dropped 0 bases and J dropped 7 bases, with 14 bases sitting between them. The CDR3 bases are TGTGCCAGCAGTTTATCGATCGGGGGCCGGCATACGCAGTATTTT. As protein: CASSLSIGGRHTQYF.

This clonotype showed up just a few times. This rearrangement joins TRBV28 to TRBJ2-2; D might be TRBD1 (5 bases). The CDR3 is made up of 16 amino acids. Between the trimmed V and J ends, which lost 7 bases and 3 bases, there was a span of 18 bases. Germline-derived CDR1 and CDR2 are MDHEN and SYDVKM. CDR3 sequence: CASTLRWTPHTGELFF. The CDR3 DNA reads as TGTGCCAGCACCTTAAGGTGGACACCTCACACCGGGGAGCTGTTTTTT.

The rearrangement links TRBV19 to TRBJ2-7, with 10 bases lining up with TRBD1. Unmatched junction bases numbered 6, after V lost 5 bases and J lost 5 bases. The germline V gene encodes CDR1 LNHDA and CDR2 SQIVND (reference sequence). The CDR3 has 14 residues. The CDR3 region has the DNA TGTGCCAGTAGTGACCGGGACAGGGGCCACGAGCAGTACGTC. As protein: CASSDRDRGHEQYV.

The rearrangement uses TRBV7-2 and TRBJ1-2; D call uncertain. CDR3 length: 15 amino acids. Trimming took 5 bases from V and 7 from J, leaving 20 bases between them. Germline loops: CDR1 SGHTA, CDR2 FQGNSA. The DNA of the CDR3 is TGTGCCAGCAGCCCCCTACAAGTCGTCCTAGGTGGCTACACCTTC. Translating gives CASSPLQVVLGGYTF.

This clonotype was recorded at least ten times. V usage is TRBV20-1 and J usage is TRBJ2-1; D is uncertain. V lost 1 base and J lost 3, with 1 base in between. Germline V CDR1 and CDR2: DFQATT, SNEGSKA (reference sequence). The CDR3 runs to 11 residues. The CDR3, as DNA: TGCAGTGCTAGAGGCTACAATGAGCAGTTCTTC. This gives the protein CSARGYNEQFF.

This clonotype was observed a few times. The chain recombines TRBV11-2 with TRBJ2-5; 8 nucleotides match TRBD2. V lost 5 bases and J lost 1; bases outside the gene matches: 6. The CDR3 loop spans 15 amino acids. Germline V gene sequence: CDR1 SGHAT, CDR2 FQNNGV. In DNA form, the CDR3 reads TGTGCCAGCAGCCCCCCGACTAGCGTCCAAGAGACCCAGTACTTC. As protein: CASSPPTSVQETQYF.

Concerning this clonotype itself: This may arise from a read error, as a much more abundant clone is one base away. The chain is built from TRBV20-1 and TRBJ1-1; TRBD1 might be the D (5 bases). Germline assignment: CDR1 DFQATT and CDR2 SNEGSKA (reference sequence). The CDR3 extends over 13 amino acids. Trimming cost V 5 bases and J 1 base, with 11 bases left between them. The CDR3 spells CSAWAGTNTEAFF. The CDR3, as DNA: TGCAGTGCTTGGGCAGGGACGAACACTGAAGCTTTCTTT.

CDR3 loop: CASSLDAGWDIEYV. CDR3 nucleotide sequence: TGTGCCAGCAGCTTAGATGCGGGCTGGGATATTGAGTACGTC. The V gene is TRBV7-2, the J gene TRBJ2-7; the D gene is possibly TRBD2 (5 bases). The CDR3 length is 14 residues. Trimming removed 1 base at V and 11 bases at J, with 18 bases between. Germline lookup yields CDR1 SGHTA and CDR2 FQGNSA.

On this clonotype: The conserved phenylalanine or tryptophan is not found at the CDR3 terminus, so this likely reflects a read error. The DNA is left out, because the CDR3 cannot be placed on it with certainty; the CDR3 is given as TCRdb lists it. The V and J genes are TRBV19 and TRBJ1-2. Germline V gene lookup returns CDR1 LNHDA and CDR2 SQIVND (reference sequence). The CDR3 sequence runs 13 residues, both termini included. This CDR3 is CASSMGQGLGYNY.

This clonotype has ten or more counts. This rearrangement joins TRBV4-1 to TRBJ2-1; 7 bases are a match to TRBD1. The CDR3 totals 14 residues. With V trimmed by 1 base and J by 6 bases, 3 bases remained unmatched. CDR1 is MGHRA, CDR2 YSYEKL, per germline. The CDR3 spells CASSQATGRNEQFF. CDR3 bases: TGCGCCAGCAGCCAAGCGACAGGGCGCAATGAGCAGTTCTTC.